A selection of T cell receptor beta chains follows, all from one sample in a study of blood T cell repertoires in COVID-19. Generated by immunoSEQ multiplex PCR, the TCRdb table keeps only in-frame clones and is missing some. The sample includes 150,000 to 200,000 clones, roughly four fifths of them seen just once. Sequencing used PBMCs or T cells enriched from blood (not recorded which). Receptor source: a man between 45 and 60 years old who had recovered from COVID-19. Both conserved end residues are part of each CDR3. Fields, in order: J gene, V gene, clone size, D gene, CDR3 DNA, CDR3 protein. The D gene is left open where the match is weak. Size tells how often a clone was seen (once, few, many) or the class of an expanded clone, and some rows leave it out.

TRBJ1-5	TRBV28	few	TRBD1	TGTGCCAGCAGTTTGGGGGGCAGGGGGCGGATTCAGCCCCAGCATTTT	CASSLGGRGRIQPQHF
TRBJ2-7	TRBV10-3	NA	NA	TGTGCCATCCACCAGGAGGCATCCTACGAGCAGTACTTC	CAIHQEASYEQYF
TRBJ2-3	TRBV18	NA	NA	TGTGCCAGCTCACCATTCGGAGCTAGCACAGATACGCAGTATTTT	CASSPFGASTDTQYF
TRBJ2-2	TRBV5-1	NA	NA	TGCGCCAGCAGCTTGAGTCAGGGGTACACCGGGGAGCTGTTTTTT	CASSLSQGYTGELFF
TRBJ2-2	TRBV28	NA	TRBD2	TGTGCCAGCATGTGGCGGGGGGTCCTCACCGGGGAGCTGTTTTTT	CASMWRGVLTGELFF
TRBJ1-1	TRBV11-2	NA	NA	TGTGCCAGCAGCTTTCTGGGGGGTGCTTTCTTT	CASSFLGGAFF
TRBJ2-5	TRBV6-5	once	NA	TGTGCCAGCAGACGGACAGTCACGGAGACCCAGTACTTC	CASRRTVTETQYF
TRBJ2-7	TRBV18	NA	TRBD1	TGTGCCAGCTCACTTCAGGGACAGGGTATTTACGAGCAGTACTTC	CASSLQGQGIYEQYF
TRBJ1-2	TRBV7-2	NA	NA	TGTGCCAGCAGCTTGCCGGTGTCTCGGGGCTACACCTTC	CASSLPVSRGYTF
TRBJ1-4	TRBV5-1	NA	NA	TGCGCCAGCAGCTTGACAGGTGGTGAAAAACTGTTTTTT	CASSLTGGEKLFF
TRBJ1-5	TRBV18	NA	NA	TGTGCCAGCTCCCACGGAGTAGGACAGCCCCAGCATTTT	CASSHGVGQPQHF
TRBJ1-2	TRBV6-5	NA	NA	TGTGCCAGCAGTATTCTGGGGGCGCATGGCTACACCTTC	CASSILGAHGYTF
TRBJ2-3	TRBV19	NA	NA	TGTGCCAGTAGTCGGAATAGCCTCACAGATACGCAGTATTTT	CASSRNSLTDTQYF
TRBJ1-5	TRBV7-2	NA	TRBD1	TGTGCCAGCAGCTTAGTTCCAGGGGGGTTAGTTGACAATCAGCCCCAGCATTTT	CASSLVPGGLVDNQPQHF
TRBJ2-6	TRBV4-2	NA	NA	TGTGCCAGCAGCCCATCGACGGCAGGGACCAACGTCCTGACTTTC	CASSPSTAGTNVLTF
TRBJ2-5	TRBV28	NA	TRBD1	TGTGCCAGCAGTATAGGACAGGGGCCGTACGAGACCCAGTACTTC	CASSIGQGPYETQYF
TRBJ2-1	TRBV4-3	NA	TRBD2	TGCGCCAGCAGCCAAATGGCGGGGGGGCGTTATGAGCAGTTCTTC	CASSQMAGGRYEQFF
TRBJ2-2	TRBV9	NA	NA	TGTGCCAGCAGCGTAGGGAGCGGGGAGCTGTTTTTT	CASSVGSGELFF
TRBJ2-2	TRBV7-6	NA	NA	TGTGCCAGCAGCTTAGCAGGGACAAAGAACACCGGGGAGCTGTTTTTT	CASSLAGTKNTGELFF
TRBJ2-1	TRBV4-1	NA	TRBD2	TGCGCCAGCAGCCAAGGGGTTGGACTAGCGGGCCCCTACAATGAGCAGTTCTTC	CASSQGVGLAGPYNEQFF
TRBJ1-3	TRBV7-2	NA	TRBD1	TGTGCCAGCAGCTTAGCGTCCCCAGGGACAGCTGGAAACACCATATATTTT	CASSLASPGTAGNTIYF
TRBJ2-3	TRBV10-3	NA	NA	TGTGCCATCAGTGTAGGCGGGGCCAGCACAGATACGCAGTATTTT	CAISVGGASTDTQYF